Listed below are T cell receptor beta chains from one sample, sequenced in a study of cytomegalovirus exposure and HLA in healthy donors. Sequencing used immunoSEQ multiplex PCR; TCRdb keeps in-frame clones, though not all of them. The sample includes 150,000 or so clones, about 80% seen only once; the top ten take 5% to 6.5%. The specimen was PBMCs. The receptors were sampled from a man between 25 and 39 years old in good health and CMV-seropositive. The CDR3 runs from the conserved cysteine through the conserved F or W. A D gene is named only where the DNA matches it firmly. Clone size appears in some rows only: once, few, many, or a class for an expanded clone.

DNA: TGCGCCAGCAGCCCCAGGGGTCGGGAGACCCAGTACTTC
CDR3: CASSPRGRETQYF
J: TRBJ2-5
D: .
V: TRBV4-1
size: .

DNA: TGTGCCAGCAGCGTAGGAGGGGGGGCCGCCAATGAGCAGTTCTTC
CDR3: CASSVGGGAANEQFF
J: TRBJ2-1
D: .
V: TRBV9
size: .

DNA: TGTGCCAGGACAGGGAGAGATGCGGTCAACGTCCTGACTTTC
CDR3: CARTGRDAVNVLTF
J: TRBJ2-6
D: TRBD1
V: TRBV19
size: .

DNA: TGTGCTAGTGGTTTGGTACTTTCGGACAGGGTTTACGAGCAGTACTTC
CDR3: CASGLVLSDRVYEQYF
J: TRBJ2-7
D: TRBD1
V: TRBV12-5
size: .

DNA: TGCGCCAGCAGCCAAGAGGCCGCCCCGGCGGGTAATTCACCCCTCCACTTT
CDR3: CASSQEAAPAGNSPLHF
J: TRBJ1-6
D: .
V: TRBV4-3
size: once

DNA: TGTGCCAGCAGCGTCGGAGCGGGAGGGCCGGAGCAGTTCTTC
CDR3: CASSVGAGGPEQFF
J: TRBJ2-1
D: TRBD2
V: TRBV9
size: .

DNA: TGTGCCAGCAGCTTGACCTACGAGCAGTACTTC
CDR3: CASSLTYEQYF
J: TRBJ2-7
D: .
V: TRBV5-8
size: .

DNA: TGTGCCAGCTCATCTCCAGTCGAAAAACTGTTTTTT
CDR3: CASSSPVEKLFF
J: TRBJ1-4
D: .
V: TRBV18
size: once

DNA: TGCGCCAGCAGCCAAGAGGTCCCAGCGGGAGCCCAAGAGACCCAGTACTTC
CDR3: CASSQEVPAGAQETQYF
J: TRBJ2-5
D: TRBD2
V: TRBV4-1
size: once

DNA: TGCGCCAGCAGCCAAGCCCTCGGCTCGGGGTTACCCACCTTC
CDR3: CASSQALGSGLPTF
J: TRBJ1-2
D: .
V: TRBV4-3
size: .

DNA: TGCGCCAGCAGCGCCGGCGGGTATAATTCACCCCTCCACTTT
CDR3: CASSAGGYNSPLHF
J: TRBJ1-6
D: .
V: TRBV5-1
size: .

DNA: TGTGCCAGCAGTTCCCTATGGCCTCAGCGGGATACGCAGTATTTT
CDR3: CASSSLWPQRDTQYF
J: TRBJ2-3
D: .
V: TRBV6-6
size: few

DNA: TGTGCCAGCAGCAGGGAGCCAGGTCTAGACGAGCAGTACTTC
CDR3: CASSREPGLDEQYF
J: TRBJ2-7
D: .
V: TRBV5-4
size: .

DNA: TGTGCCAGCAGTATCGTAGACAGCGATGCTTTCTTT
CDR3: CASSIVDSDAFF
J: TRBJ1-1
D: .
V: TRBV28
size: .

DNA: TGTGCCAGCAGTTCAACAGGGTCCGGGGCCAACGTCCTGACTTTC
CDR3: CASSSTGSGANVLTF
J: TRBJ2-6
D: .
V: TRBV28
size: .

DNA: TGTGCCTGGGCCTGGCGGGAGGGAGGGGAGCTGTTTTTT
CDR3: CAWAWREGGELFF
J: TRBJ2-2
D: TRBD2
V: TRBV30
size: once

DNA: TGTGCCAGCAGTGAATGGGTTAGCGGGAGCACAGATACGCAGTATTTT
CDR3: CASSEWVSGSTDTQYF
J: TRBJ2-3
D: TRBD2
V: TRBV25-1
size: .

DNA: TGTGCCAGCAGTCCACCTGGACAGCACACAGATACGCAGTATTTT
CDR3: CASSPPGQHTDTQYF
J: TRBJ2-3
D: .
V: TRBV6-5
size: .

DNA: TGTGCCAGCAGTGATCCTTATTATCTAGCGGGAGATTCCTACGAGCAGTACTTC
CDR3: CASSDPYYLAGDSYEQYF
J: TRBJ2-7
D: TRBD2
V: TRBV2
size: .

DNA: TGTGCCAGCACAAGATCGGGACAGGGGGATCAGCCCCAGCATTTT
CDR3: CASTRSGQGDQPQHF
J: TRBJ1-5
D: TRBD1
V: TRBV2
size: .

DNA: TGTGCCATCAGTGAGAGGACGGCAGCTAGCGGCTACACCTTC
CDR3: CAISERTAASGYTF
J: TRBJ1-2
D: .
V: TRBV10-3
size: few

DNA: TGTGCCAGCAGCTTGAGCGGAGGGTACGAGCAGTACTTC
CDR3: CASSLSGGYEQYF
J: TRBJ2-7
D: .
V: TRBV11-1
size: once

DNA: TGCGCCAGCAGCTTGGGTTCTGAGGTGAACACTGAAGCTTTCTTT
CDR3: CASSLGSEVNTEAFF
J: TRBJ1-1
D: .
V: TRBV5-1
size: .

DNA: TGCGCCAGCAGCCAAGGACGGAGTTTAGGGGAAAACATTCAGTACTTC
CDR3: CASSQGRSLGENIQYF
J: TRBJ2-4
D: .
V: TRBV4-3
size: .

DNA: TGTGCCAGCAGCCGTACAGGGTACTTCTCAGCTTTCTTT
CDR3: CASSRTGYFSAFF
J: TRBJ1-1
D: .
V: TRBV27
size: .

DNA: .
CDR3: CASSLPGTEYFGQFF
J: TRBJ2-1
D: .
V: TRBV5-4
size: .

DNA: TGTGCCAGCAGCTTAGCTGAGACCCAGTACTTC
CDR3: CASSLAETQYF
J: TRBJ2-5
D: .
V: TRBV11-2
size: few

DNA: TGTGCCAGAAGGGTGGACGAGAGGGACACTGAAGCTTTCTTT
CDR3: CARRVDERDTEAFF
J: TRBJ1-1
D: .
V: TRBV5-3
size: once

DNA: TGCGCCAGCAGCTATGGAGCGGGGGCTAATGAAAAACTGTTTTTT
CDR3: CASSYGAGANEKLFF
J: TRBJ1-4
D: .
V: TRBV5-1
size: .

DNA: TGTGCCAGCAGCCCGGGGACTAGCGGAATCTACAATGAGCAGTTCTTC
CDR3: CASSPGTSGIYNEQFF
J: TRBJ2-1
D: TRBD2
V: TRBV7-9
size: .

DNA: TGTGCCAGCACAAAGCTAGCGGGAGGCTACGAGCAGTACTTC
CDR3: CASTKLAGGYEQYF
J: TRBJ2-7
D: TRBD2
V: TRBV6-6
size: .

DNA: TGTGCCAGCAGTGGGGGGGGTGTAGTCTTTAACTATGGCTACACCTTC
CDR3: CASSGGGVVFNYGYTF
J: TRBJ1-2
D: .
V: TRBV6-1
size: .

DNA: TGTGCCAGCAGCTCTGGCTCTGCCTACGAGCAGTACTTC
CDR3: CASSSGSAYEQYF
J: TRBJ2-7
D: .
V: TRBV9
size: .

DNA: TGTGCCAGCAGGGGCTCGAACACTGAAGCTTTCTTT
CDR3: CASRGSNTEAFF
J: TRBJ1-1
D: .
V: TRBV28
size: few

DNA: TGTGCCAGCTCACCAGACAGGCTGGCCGGGGAGCTGTTTTTT
CDR3: CASSPDRLAGELFF
J: TRBJ2-2
D: .
V: TRBV18
size: .

DNA: TGTGCCAGCAGCAGGACGACAGGGGGCGAGCAGTACTTC
CDR3: CASSRTTGGEQYF
J: TRBJ2-7
D: TRBD1
V: TRBV5-4
size: .